This is a list of T cell receptor beta chains from one sample in a study of blood T cell repertoires in COVID-19. Assay: immunoSEQ multiplex PCR; the TCRdb copy retains only in-frame clones and omits some. The sample contains about 70,000 clones, 75% to 90% of which appear only once. The sequenced sample consisted of peripheral blood. Receptors originate from a man aged 40-49 years with COVID-19, enrolled during active disease. Both conserved end residues are part of each CDR3. The D gene is left open where the match is weak. Where a row states a size, it is once, few, many or the class of an expanded clone; other rows omit it.

NA	TRBD1	TRBV5-6	TRBJ1-2	TGTGCCAGCAGCGCCTACAGGGGTGGGGGCTACACCTTC	CASSAYRGGGYTF
NA	NA	TRBV7-9	TRBJ2-2	TGTGCCAGCAGCCGACAACCCAACACCGGGGAGCTGTTTTTT	CASSRQPNTGELFF
NA	NA	TRBV19	TRBJ1-5	TGTGCCAGTAGTATGACAGGCAATCAGCCCCAGCATTTT	CASSMTGNQPQHF
few	TRBD2	TRBV13	TRBJ2-3	TGTGCCAGCAGCCTAATAGCGGGGGCCCACCATACGCAGTATTTT	CASSLIAGAHHTQYF
NA	NA	TRBV30	TRBJ1-6	TGTGCCTGGAACCTAGGGGCAGGGCGGAATTCACCCCTCCACTTT	CAWNLGAGRNSPLHF
NA	NA	TRBV30	TRBJ1-4	TGTGCCTGGAGTGTTGGTTTCCAGTCAAATGAAAAACTGTTTTTT	CAWSVGFQSNEKLFF
NA	TRBD1	TRBV6-1	TRBJ1-2	TGTGCCAGCAACCGGGGACAGGGGGCTTTCGGCTACACCTTC	CASNRGQGAFGYTF
NA	NA	TRBV5-4	TRBJ2-2	TGTGCCAGCAGCACAGGGAATATTAACGGGGAGCTGTTTTTT	CASSTGNINGELFF
NA	NA	TRBV28	TRBJ1-2	TGTGCCAGCATCCCCTCCGTGGGACAACTCTATGGCTACACCTTC	CASIPSVGQLYGYTF
NA	NA	TRBV12-3/TRBV12-4	TRBJ2-7	TGTGCCAGCAGTTTAAACAGCGGTGAGCAGTACTTC	CASSLNSGEQYF